A single sample is the source of the 5 T cell receptor beta chains below, sequenced in a study of CD8+ T cells in alopecia areata. Sequencing used cDNA as its template, made by extracting RNA and reverse transcribing it. Sequencing used immunoSEQ multiplex PCR; TCRdb keeps in-frame clones, though not all of them. Of 140,000 to 150,000 clones listed, approximately 50% are singletons. Sample: CD4+ T cells sorted from blood, taken at week 0. The source is a human donor with alopecia areata.

The rearrangement uses TRBV29-1 and TRBJ2-1, with 7 bases that match TRBD2. The CDR3 has 13 residues. With V trimmed by 5 bases and J by 7 bases, 8 bases remained unmatched. Looked up from germline, CDR1 is SQVTM and CDR2 is ANQGSEA. The CDR3 region is CSVRREDPNEQFF. The CDR3 nucleotides read TGCAGCGTTCGTCGGGAGGATCCAAATGAGCAGTTCTTC.

V usage is TRBV7-3 and J usage is TRBJ2-1; 9 nucleotides align to TRBD2. Germline CDR1 and CDR2: SGHTA and FQGTGA. This CDR3 is 16 amino acids long. J was trimmed by 7 bases and V by 1 base; bases with no gene match: 8. In DNA, the CDR3 is TGTGCCAGCAGCTTAATGGGGACTAGCTTGACGAATGAGCAGTTCTTC. Translated: CASSLMGTSLTNEQFF.

The genes are TRBV11-2 and TRBJ2-5, with D possibly TRBD1 on 5 matching bases. V shed 5 bases and J shed 6 bases, with 13 bases lying between them. CDR3 length equals 13 residues. Looked up from germline, CDR1 is SGHAT and CDR2 is FQNNGV. The CDR3 bases are TGTGCCAGCAGCCCAACAGGTCGACAGACCCAGTACTTC. Its translation: CASSPTGRQTQYF.

This clone was seen only a few times. The rearrangement joins TRBV29-1 to TRBJ2-5, with TRBD2 matching over 7 bases. The V gene's germline CDR1 is SQVTM and CDR2 ANQGSEA. The CDR3 has 12 residues. The junction had 7 bases not matched to a gene; V was cut back by 7 bases and J by 5 bases. The CDR3 DNA reads TGCAGCGGCAAGCGGGGCCCCGAGACCCAGTACTTC. Protein product: CSGKRGPETQYF. The whole variable domain, filled in from reference TRBV29-1 and TRBJ2-5, reads SAVISQKPSRDICQRGTSLTIQCQVDSQVTMMFWYRQQPGQSLTLIATANQGSEATYESGFVIDKFPISRPNLTFSTLTVSNMSPEDSSIYLCSGKRGPETQYFGPGTRLLVL.

This chain uses TRBV4-2 with TRBJ1-5; D uncertain. Germline-derived CDR1 and CDR2 are LGHNA and YNFKEQ. The CDR3 totals 13 residues. V gave up 3 bases and J gave up 6 bases, with 9 bases separating them. DNA of the CDR3: TGTGCCAGCAGCCAGAGGTTAGTTCAGCCCCAGCATTTT. This sequence encodes CASSQRLVQPQHF.